The 19 T cell receptor beta chains below were found in one sample sequenced in a study of T cells in Graves' hyperthyroidism and ophthalmopathy. The CDR3 regions of TCR beta were amplified from RNA transcripts. Primed by the HTBI set, a first-round RT-PCR was run on the TCR CDR3. TCRdb reprocessed the multiplex PCR reads via MiXCR and lists one record per CDR3 protein. The sample lists 500,000 to 600,000 distinct CDR3 sequences, 46% occurring once. Sequenced sample: peripheral blood or thyroid tissue (not recorded which). These receptors came from an adult woman with Graves' disease, either hyperthyroidism or ophthalmopathy (not recorded which).

This clonotype was observed many times. The V gene is TRBV7-2, the J gene TRBJ2-2; D is unresolved. CDR1 is SGHTA and CDR2 is FQGNSA in the germline V gene. This CDR3 spans 12 amino acids. V shed 6 bases and J shed 8 bases, with 10 bases lying between them. CDR3 loop: CASSVMGGELFF. CDR3 DNA: TGTGCCAGCAGTGTGATGGGGGGGGAGCTGTTTTTT.

This clonotype showed up just a few times. The chain has TRBV15 and TRBJ1-1; weak D call: TRBD1 (5 bases). Germline V gene lookup returns CDR1 LNHNV and CDR2 YYDKDF (reference sequence). Trimming removed 3 bases at V and 6 bases at J, with 14 bases between. The CDR3 loop spans 14 amino acids. This CDR3 reads CATSRLPGPPEAFF. The CDR3 region has the DNA TGTGCCACCAGCAGGTTACCGGGACCGCCTGAAGCTTTCTTT.

This chain joins TRBV24-1 and TRBJ1-5; TRBD1 agrees at 7 bases. CDR3 length: 15 amino acids. In germline, CDR1 is KGHDR, CDR2 SFDVKD. The J segment lost 4 bases and the V segment lost 7 bases, leaving 9 bases of the junction unmatched. The CDR3 DNA follows: TGTGCCACCAGGATTAAACGGGACAGAAATCAGCCCCAGCATTTT. This encodes CATRIKRDRNQPQHF.

Remarks on this clonotype: The CDR3 does not end in the conserved phenylalanine or tryptophan, so this is likely a read error. Because the CDR3's place on the DNA is in doubt, the DNA is left out and the CDR3 is given as listed by TCRdb. This chain uses TRBV29-1 with TRBJ2-7. CDR1 is SQVTM, CDR2 ANQGSEA, per germline. 12 amino acids form the CDR3, both terminal residues included. The CDR3 spells CSVEGGAPTSST.

The chain couples TRBV7-2 to TRBJ1-4, with 9 nucleotides matching TRBD1. V shed 5 bases and J 8 bases; nucleotides not matched to a gene: 9. This CDR3 comprises 15 residues. Germline CDR1 reads SGHTA; CDR2 reads FQGNSA. Here the CDR3 reads CASSLTGQGKEKLFF. The CDR3 DNA sequence: TGTGCCAGCAGCCTGACGGGACAGGGAAAAGAAAAACTGTTTTTT.

A remark on this clonotype: The junction shows a germline mismatch at one end, possibly a read error. The rearrangement links TRBV19 to TRBJ1-2; D may be TRBD1 (6 bases). This CDR3 comprises 14 residues. CDR1 and CDR2 from the germline V gene are LNHDA and SQIVND (reference sequence). The CDR3 spells CASSTGRGRYGYTF. The CDR3 DNA follows: TGTGCCAGCAGTACGGGCAGGGGTCGGTATGGCTACACCTTC.

This rearrangement joins TRBV2 to TRBJ1-1, with D possibly matching TRBD1 (5 bases). This CDR3 is 13 amino acids long. V dropped 2 bases and J dropped 8 bases, with 12 bases sitting between them. Germline V gives CDR1 SNHLY, CDR2 FYNNEI. Written as DNA, the CDR3 is TGTGCCAGCAGTGAACGTCAGGGAGGGGAAGCTTTCTTT. Protein sequence: CASSERQGGEAFF.

This clonotype was found a few times. The gene calls are TRBV29-1 and TRBJ2-7; D not resolved. Per germline, CDR1 SQVTM and CDR2 ANQGSEA. V lost 7 bases, J lost 2 bases, and 12 bases lay in between. The CDR3 covers 12 residues. This chain's CDR3 is CSGPAVTYEQYF. The DNA for the CDR3 is TGCAGCGGGCCGGCGGTAACCTACGAGCAGTACTTC.

The table lists this clonotype with a few counts. V is TRBV7-2 and J is TRBJ2-5; the match to TRBD1 covers 7 bases. CDR3 length: 13 amino acids. J was trimmed by 7 bases and V by 4 bases; bases with no gene match: 6. Germline loops: CDR1 SGHTA, CDR2 FQGNSA. CDR3 DNA: TGTGCCAGCAGCTCAACAGGGGCGGGGACCCAGTACTTC. It yields the protein CASSSTGAGTQYF.

The chain employs TRBV18 and TRBJ2-7; weak D call: TRBD2 (6 bases). The CDR3 spans 11 residues. Germline loops: CDR1 KGHSH, CDR2 LQKENI. Trimming pared 6 bases from V and 7 bases from J, leaving 10 bases between. CDR3 region: CASSPGEEQYF. DNA of the CDR3: TGTGCCAGCTCGCCGGGGGAGGAGCAGTACTTC.

Worth noting for this clonotype: Sequence at one end of the junction differs from germline and may be a read error. This sequence joins TRBV7-9 and TRBJ2-7; 9 nucleotides line up with TRBD2. Looked up from germline, CDR1 is SEHNR and CDR2 is FQNEAQ (reference sequence). This CDR3 comprises 14 residues. This CDR3 reads CASKASGTTYEQYF. The CDR3 bases are TGTGCCAGTAAGGCTAGCGGGACCACCTATGAGCAGTACTTT. The full variable domain, completed using reference TRBV7-9 and TRBJ2-7, is DTGVSQNPRHKITKRGQNVTFRCDPISEHNRLYWYRQTLGQGPEFLTYFQNEAQLEKSRLLSDRFSAERPKGSFSTLEIQRTEQGDSAMYLCASKASGTTYEQYFGPGTRLTVT.

This clonotype occurred many times. The CDR3 spells CSGVYRGSPLHF. The CDR3 DNA is TGCAGCGGAGTGTACAGGGGTTCACCCCTCCACTTT. J is TRBJ1-6 and V is TRBV29-1, with TRBD1 matching 7 bases. Germline loops: CDR1 SQVTM, CDR2 ANQGSEA. This CDR3 has 12 residues. V lost 7 bases to trimming and J lost 9 bases; unmatched junction nucleotides: 6. The whole variable domain, filled in from reference TRBV29-1 and TRBJ1-6, reads SAVISQKPSRDICQRGTSLTIQCQVDSQVTMMFWYRQQPGQSLTLIATANQGSEATYESGFVIDKFPISRPNLTFSTLTVSNMSPEDSSIYLCSGVYRGSPLHFGNGTRLTVT.

The chain combines TRBV7-9 with TRBJ1-4, with D possibly TRBD1 on 5 matching bases. Germline values: CDR1 SEHNR, CDR2 FQNEAQ (reference sequence). The V end lost 6 bases, the J end lost 6 bases, and 14 bases lay between the germline ends. CDR3 length: 14 residues. The CDR3 spells CASSWVGTDEKLFF. CDR3 DNA: TGTGCCAGCAGTTGGGTGGGGACGGATGAAAAACTGTTTTTT.

As regards this clonotype: Since no conserved phenylalanine or tryptophan closes the CDR3, a read error is the likely cause. No DNA is shown, since the ends of the CDR3 on it are uncertain; the CDR3 is the one TCRdb lists. The genes are TRBV2 and TRBJ2-2; the table gives TRBD1 as D, unverified against the DNA. CDR1 is SNHLY, CDR2 FYNNEI, per germline. The CDR3 region is 8 residues in length, termini included. The CDR3 here is CASSAQGS.

This clonotype was seen repeatedly, ten times or more. The chain employs TRBV6-6 and TRBJ1-4; possibly TRBD1 for D (6 bases). The CDR3 consists of 13 residues. Germline loops: CDR1 MNHNY, CDR2 SVGAGI (reference sequence). V gave up 10 bases and J gave up 4 bases, with 13 bases separating them. CDR3 protein: CATEQGLNEKLFF. CDR3 in DNA: TGTGCCACCGAACAGGGACTTAATGAAAAACTGTTTTTT.

The chain employs TRBV7-9 and TRBJ2-3; D is unclear. V was cut by 2 bases and J by 2 bases, with 11 bases left in between. The CDR3 covers 15 residues. Looked up from germline, CDR1 is SEHNR and CDR2 is FQNEAQ (reference sequence). The CDR3 sequence is CASSLWSTDTDTQYF. The CDR3 coding sequence is TGTGCCAGCAGCTTATGGTCTACAGACACAGATACGCAGTATTTT.

V is TRBV7-3 and J is TRBJ1-2, with D maybe TRBD1 (5 bases). Germline lookup yields CDR1 SGHTA and CDR2 FQGTGA. V was shortened by 1 base and J by 4 bases, with 7 bases between the two germline ends. The CDR3 sequence is 13 residues long. CDR3 loop: CASSLMGLYGYTF. CDR3 DNA sequence: TGTGCCAGCAGCTTAATGGGACTCTATGGCTACACCTTC.

This clonotype occurred many times. V is TRBV6-1 and J is TRBJ1-2; the D is unclear. Trimming took 3 bases from V and 5 from J, leaving 19 bases between them. Germline V gene sequence: CDR1 MNHNS, CDR2 SASEGT. The CDR3 runs to 16 residues. The CDR3 bases are TGTGCCAGCAGTGACCGTGGACGCGGATGGGGTTATGGCTACACCTTC. Its protein product is CASSDRGRGWGYGYTF.

J is TRBJ2-5 and V is TRBV15; 9 positions agree with TRBD1. V lost 2 bases to trimming and J lost 4 bases; unmatched junction nucleotides: 8. The CDR3 totals 16 residues. From germline, CDR1 is LNHNV and CDR2 YYDKDF (reference sequence). The chain's CDR3 is CATSRPGQGGGETQYF. CDR3 nucleotide sequence: TGTGCCACCAGCAGACCGGGACAGGGAGGCGGAGAGACCCAGTACTTC. The full variable domain, with the rest looked up from reference TRBV15 and TRBJ2-5, is DAMVIQNPRYQVTQFGKPVTLSCSQTLNHNVMYWYQQKSSQAPKLLFHYYDKDFNNEADTPDNFQSRRPNTSFCFLDIRSPGLGDTAMYLCATSRPGQGGGETQYFGPGTRLLVL.